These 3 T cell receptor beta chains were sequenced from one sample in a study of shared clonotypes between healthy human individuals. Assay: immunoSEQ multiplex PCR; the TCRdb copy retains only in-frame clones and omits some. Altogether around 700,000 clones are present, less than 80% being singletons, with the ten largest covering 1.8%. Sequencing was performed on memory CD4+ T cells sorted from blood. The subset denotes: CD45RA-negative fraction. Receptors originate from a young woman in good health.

The CDR3 sequence is CASSLGRGQETQYF. In nucleotides, the CDR3 is TGTGCCAGCAGCTTAGGCCGGGGCCAAGAGACCCAGTACTTC. The rearrangement joins TRBV11-2 to TRBJ2-5, with D possibly being TRBD2 (5 bases). Between the trimmed V and J ends, which lost 1 base and 1 base, there was a span of 7 bases. CDR3 length: 14 residues. The germline CDR1 and CDR2 sequences are SGHAT and FQNNGV.

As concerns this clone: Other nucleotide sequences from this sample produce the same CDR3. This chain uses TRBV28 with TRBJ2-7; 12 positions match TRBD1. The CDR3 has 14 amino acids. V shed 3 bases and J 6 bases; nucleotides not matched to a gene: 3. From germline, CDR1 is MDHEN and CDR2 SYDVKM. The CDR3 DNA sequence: TGTGCCAGCAGTTTGGGACAGGGGGCTGGCGAGCAGTACTTC. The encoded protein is CASSLGQGAGEQYF.

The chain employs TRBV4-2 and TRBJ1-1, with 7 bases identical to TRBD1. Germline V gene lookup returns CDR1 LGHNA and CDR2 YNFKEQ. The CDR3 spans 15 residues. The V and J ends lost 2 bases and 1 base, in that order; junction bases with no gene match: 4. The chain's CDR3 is CASSQTGQPNTEAFF. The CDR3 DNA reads TGTGCCAGCAGCCAAACGGGACAGCCGAACACTGAAGCTTTCTTT.